This T cell receptor (beta chain) was recorded in a study of T cells in women clearing cervical HPV infection. Overall study context: Case blood was drawn a median 149 days after lesion detection.

For this clone: Its target is not known. The CDR3 extends 3 residues past the end of the read, so its final part is completed from the germline J gene.

Whole-study results and caveats: Associations may precede or follow infection; HPV-specific or memory T cells were not isolated. CIN3+ cases had significantly higher TCR repertoire richness than controls, but evenness did not differ. A classifier using richness and V gene abundances reached an AUC of approximately 0.79.

Method: immunoSEQ multiplex PCR; TCRdb's copy keeps in-frame clones and lacks some. This sample lists roughly 35,000 clones; its ten largest clones have around 3.5%. The CDR3 totals 16 residues. The trim removed 1 base at V and 2 bases at J, leaving 5 bases unmatched. Germline-derived CDR1 and CDR2 are SGHVS and FNYEAQ. Sequencing was done on a sample of blood buffy coat. The sequence was collected from a woman between 18 and 70 years old with a cervical HPV16 infection that either progressed to CIN3+ or cleared (not recorded which). The chain combines TRBV7-6 with TRBJ2-5; 9 nucleotides line up with TRBD2. The CDR3 bases that were read are TGTGCCAGCAGCTTAGGACTAGCGGAGGCTCAAGAGACC. Translation: CASSLGLAEAQET. The full CDR3 protein is CASSLGLAEAQETQYF.